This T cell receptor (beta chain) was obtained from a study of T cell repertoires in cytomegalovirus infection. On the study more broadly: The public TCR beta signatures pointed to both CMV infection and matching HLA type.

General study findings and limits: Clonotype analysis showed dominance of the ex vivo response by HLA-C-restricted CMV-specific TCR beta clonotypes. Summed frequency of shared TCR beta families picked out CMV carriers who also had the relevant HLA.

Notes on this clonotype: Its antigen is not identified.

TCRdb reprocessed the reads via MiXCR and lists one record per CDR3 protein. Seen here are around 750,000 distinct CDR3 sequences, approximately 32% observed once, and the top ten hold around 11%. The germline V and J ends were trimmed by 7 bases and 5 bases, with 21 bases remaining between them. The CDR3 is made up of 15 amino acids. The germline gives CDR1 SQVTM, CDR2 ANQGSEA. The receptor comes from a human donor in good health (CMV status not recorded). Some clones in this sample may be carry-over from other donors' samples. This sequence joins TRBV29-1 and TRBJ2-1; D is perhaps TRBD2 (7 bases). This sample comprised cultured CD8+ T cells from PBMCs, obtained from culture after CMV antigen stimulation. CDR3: CSAELVGGLDNEQFF. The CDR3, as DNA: TGCAGCGCCGAGCTAGTGGGGGGGCTGGACAATGAGCAGTTCTTC.